This T cell receptor beta chain came from a study of CD8+ T cells in alopecia areata. In each case, RNA was isolated and then reverse transcribed into cDNA as the sequencing template. This table comes from immunoSEQ multiplex PCR, and its TCRdb copy is limited to in-frame clones, with some not included. The sample contains more than 90,000 clones, around two fifths of which appear only once. The receptor comes from a human donor with alopecia areata. Sequenced: CD4+ T cells sorted from blood.

In nucleotides, the CDR3 is TGTGCCAGCAGCTTAAACGCTGGAATGGAGACCCAGTACTTC. It translates to CASSLNAGMETQYF. The chain combines TRBV7-3 with TRBJ2-5; D unresolved. The length of the CDR3 is 14 residues. CDR1 is SGHTA, CDR2 FQGTGA, per germline. Trimming pared 1 base from V and 5 bases from J, leaving 11 bases between.